This T cell receptor (beta chain) was observed in a study of OX40 agonist ivuxolimab in advanced cancers. Study-wide findings and caveats: Several nonresponders also turned out to have low normalized T-cell clonal expansion.

TCRdb's table, derived via immunoSEQ multiplex PCR, lists solely in-frame clones and lacks some. The sample contains some 100,000 clones, around 80% of which appear only once. The table lists this clone with a count of one. Antigen unknown. The clonotype was recovered from an adult with an advanced solid tumor such as melanoma, head and neck, liver or kidney cancer. This specimen consisted of CD4+ or CD8+ T cells sorted from blood, obtained in a trial of the OX40 agonist ivuxolimab.

The chain's CDR3 is CAITPGLGSGNTIYF. As DNA, the CDR3 is TGTGCCATTACTCCGGGCCTCGGCTCTGGAAACACCATATATTTT. This rearrangement joins TRBV19 to TRBJ1-3, with D hard to call. CDR1 and CDR2 (germline): LNHDA, SQIVND (reference sequence). The germline V and J ends were trimmed by 10 bases and 0 bases, with 16 bases remaining between them. The length of the CDR3 is 15 residues.